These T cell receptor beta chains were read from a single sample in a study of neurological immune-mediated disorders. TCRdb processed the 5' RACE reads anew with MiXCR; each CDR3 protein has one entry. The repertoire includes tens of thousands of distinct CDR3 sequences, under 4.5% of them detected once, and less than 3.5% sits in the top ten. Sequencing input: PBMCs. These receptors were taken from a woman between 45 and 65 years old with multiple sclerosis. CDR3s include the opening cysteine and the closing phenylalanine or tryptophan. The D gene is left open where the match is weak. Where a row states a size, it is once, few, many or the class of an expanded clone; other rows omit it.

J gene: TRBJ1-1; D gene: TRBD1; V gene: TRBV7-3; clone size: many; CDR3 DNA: TGTGCCAGCAGCCAGGGGGGGGGCTTGAGAGGGTGGACTGAAGCTTTCTTT; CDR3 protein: CASSQGGGLRGWTEAFF
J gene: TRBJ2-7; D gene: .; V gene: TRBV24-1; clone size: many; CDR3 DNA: TGTGCCACCAGTGGACCGGGACCAAGGGACGAGCAGTACTTC; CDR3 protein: CATSGPGPRDEQYF
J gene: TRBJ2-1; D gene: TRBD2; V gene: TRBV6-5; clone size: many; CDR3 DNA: TGTGCCAGCAGTTACGGGCTAGCGGGCGTAACCTACAATGAGCAGTTCTTC; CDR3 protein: CASSYGLAGVTYNEQFF
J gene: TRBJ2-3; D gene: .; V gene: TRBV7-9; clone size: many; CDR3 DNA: TGTGCCAGCAGCTTAAGGACAGATACGCAGTATTTT; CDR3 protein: CASSLRTDTQYF
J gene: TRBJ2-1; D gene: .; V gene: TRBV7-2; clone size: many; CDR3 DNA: TGTGCCAGCAGCTTAGGCGTCCGGGACGTAAATGAGCAGTTCTTC; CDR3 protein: CASSLGVRDVNEQFF
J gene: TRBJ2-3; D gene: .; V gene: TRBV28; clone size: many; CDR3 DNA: TGTGCCAGCCACTCTTACGGGGACCAAGGCGTAGATACGCAGTATTTT; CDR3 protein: CASHSYGDQGVDTQYF
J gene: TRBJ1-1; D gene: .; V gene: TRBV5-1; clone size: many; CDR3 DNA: TGCGCCAGCAGCTTGGGGGGGCGGTCGAACACTGAAGCTTTCTTT; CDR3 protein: CASSLGGRSNTEAFF
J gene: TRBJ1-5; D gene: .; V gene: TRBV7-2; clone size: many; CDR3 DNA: TGTGCCAGCAGCTTAGGATTGGGTGGCAGAGGGAATCAGCCCCAGCATTTT; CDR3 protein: CASSLGLGGRGNQPQHF
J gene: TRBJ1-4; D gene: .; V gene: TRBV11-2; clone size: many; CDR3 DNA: TGTGCCAGCAGCTTAGTAGCAGGGAAACTGTTTTTT; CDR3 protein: CASSLVAGKLFF
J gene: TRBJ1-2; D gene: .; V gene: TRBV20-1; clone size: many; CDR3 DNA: TGCAGTGCTAGAGAGGGACGAAGCTACACCTTC; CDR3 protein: CSAREGRSYTF
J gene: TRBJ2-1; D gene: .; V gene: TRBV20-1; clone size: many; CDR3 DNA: TGCAGTGCTGGACGCCCCTACAATGAGCAGTTCTTC; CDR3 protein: CSAGRPYNEQFF
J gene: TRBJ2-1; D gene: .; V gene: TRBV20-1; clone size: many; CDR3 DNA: TGCAGTGCTCCCCTCCGAGGGGGGCATGAGCAGTTCTTC; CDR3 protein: CSAPLRGGHEQFF
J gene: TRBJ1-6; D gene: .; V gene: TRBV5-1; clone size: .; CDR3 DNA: TGCGCCAGCAGCTTCGACGGGAGCTCGAATTCACCCCTCCACTTT; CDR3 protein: CASSFDGSSNSPLHF
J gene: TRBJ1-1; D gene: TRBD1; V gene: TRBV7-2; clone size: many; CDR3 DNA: TGTGCCAGCAGCTTAGCGCTCGGACAGGGGAACACTGAAGCTTTCTTT; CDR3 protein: CASSLALGQGNTEAFF
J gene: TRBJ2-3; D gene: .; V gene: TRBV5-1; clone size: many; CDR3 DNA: TGCGCCAGCAGCTCCAACACTGGCACGAATACGCAGTATTTT; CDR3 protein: CASSSNTGTNTQYF
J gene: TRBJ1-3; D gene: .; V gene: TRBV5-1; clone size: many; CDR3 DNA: TGCGCCAGCAGCTTGTACACCTCTGGAAACACCATATATTTT; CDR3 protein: CASSLYTSGNTIYF
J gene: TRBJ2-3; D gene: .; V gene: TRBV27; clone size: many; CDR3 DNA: TGTGCCAGCAGTTTTTTCGTGGGCGGGGCGGATACGCAGTATTTT; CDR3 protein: CASSFFVGGADTQYF
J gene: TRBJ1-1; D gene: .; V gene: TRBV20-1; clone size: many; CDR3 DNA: TGCAGTGCTGCCCGGGGAATGAACACTGAAGCTTTCTTT; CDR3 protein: CSAARGMNTEAFF
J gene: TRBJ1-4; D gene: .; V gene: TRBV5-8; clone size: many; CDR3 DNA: TGTGCCAGCAGCTTGGTCACAGGCCGGAATGAAAAACTGTTTTTT; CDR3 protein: CASSLVTGRNEKLFF
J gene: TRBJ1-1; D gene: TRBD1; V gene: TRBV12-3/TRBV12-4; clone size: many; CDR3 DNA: TGTGCCAGCAGTTTCGGACAGGGGACTGAAGCTTTCTTT; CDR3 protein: CASSFGQGTEAFF
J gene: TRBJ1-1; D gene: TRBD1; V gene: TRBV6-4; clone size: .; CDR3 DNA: TGTGCCAGCAGTGACTCGCACAGGGGGACTGAAGCTTTCTTT; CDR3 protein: CASSDSHRGTEAFF
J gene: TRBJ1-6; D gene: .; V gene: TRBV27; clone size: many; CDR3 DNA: TGTGCCAGCAGTTTCCGAAGCCTCTATAATTCACCCCTCCACTTT; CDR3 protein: CASSFRSLYNSPLHF
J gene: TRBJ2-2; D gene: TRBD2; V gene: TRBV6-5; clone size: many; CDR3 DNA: TGTGCCAGCAGTTACCTTAGCGGGGGGGGATCGGGTGTACTGTTTTTT; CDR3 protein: CASSYLSGGGSGVLFF
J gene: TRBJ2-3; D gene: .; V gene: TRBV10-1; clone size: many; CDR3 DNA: TGCGCCAGCAGTGAGTCGGTAGCTTCAGATACGCAGTATTTT; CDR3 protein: CASSESVASDTQYF
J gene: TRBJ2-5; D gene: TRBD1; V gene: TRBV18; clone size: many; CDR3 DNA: TGTGCCAGCTCCCGAGGGACAGGACAAGAGACCCAGTACTTC; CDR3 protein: CASSRGTGQETQYF
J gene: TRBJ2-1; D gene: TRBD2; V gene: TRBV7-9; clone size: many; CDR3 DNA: TGTGCCAGCAGCAAACGACTAGCGGGAGAGCAGTTCTTC; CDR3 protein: CASSKRLAGEQFF
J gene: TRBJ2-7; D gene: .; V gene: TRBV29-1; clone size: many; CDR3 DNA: TGCAGCGCCATACTGGGCGAGCAGTACTTC; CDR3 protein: CSAILGEQYF
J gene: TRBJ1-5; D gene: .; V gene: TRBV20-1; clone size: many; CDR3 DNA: TGCAGTGCCCCAGTAGATTGGGGAAGCAATCAGCCCCAGCATTTT; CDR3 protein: CSAPVDWGSNQPQHF
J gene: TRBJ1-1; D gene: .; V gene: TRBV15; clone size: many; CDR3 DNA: TGTGCCACCAGCAGGGAAGCCACGCAAGCTTTCTTT; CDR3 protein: CATSREATQAFF